Listed below are T cell receptor beta chains from one sample, sequenced in a study of tissue T cells after allogeneic stem cell transplantation. Profiling relied on immunoSEQ multiplex PCR, and the TCRdb table lists in-frame clones only, not all of them. The sample lists just over 25,000 clones; roughly nine tenths were seen once. This specimen consisted of blood, obtained before transplantation. These receptors were collected from a male donor aged 60 or over who later had graft-versus-host disease after an allogeneic stem cell transplant. CDR3s include the opening cysteine and the closing phenylalanine or tryptophan.

v_call	j_call	cdr3_aa
TRBV14	TRBJ2-7	CASSFSTGAYEQYF
TRBV28	TRBJ2-1	CASSSAGGAQFF
TRBV12-3/TRBV12-4	TRBJ1-2	CASKPDKHYGYTF
TRBV18	TRBJ1-1	CASSPRGGTMSTEAFF
TRBV19	TRBJ2-3	CASSIDQGSTDTQYF
TRBV9	TRBJ2-3	CASSVNLGPDTQYF
TRBV5-4	TRBJ1-2	CASSWGGRLADNYGYTF
TRBV5-1	TRBJ1-1	CASSLQTGTTEAFF
TRBV30	TRBJ1-1	CAWSSGTPNTEAFF
TRBV11-2	TRBJ1-2	CASSPDRGYGYTF
TRBV12-3/TRBV12-4	TRBJ1-1	CASSLGGTGEAFF
TRBV6-5	TRBJ2-5	CASSYSGARVETQYF
TRBV5-1	TRBJ2-1	CASSFSGTSLAFDEQFF